This T cell receptor (beta chain) was found in a study of T cells expressing NK-cell markers. From the 5' RACE reads, TCRdb lists one entry per CDR3 protein and no DNA. The table for this sample gives roughly 390,000 distinct CDR3 sequences. Germline V gene data show CDR1 as LGHDT and CDR2 as YNNKEL (reference sequence). The CDR3 loop spans 14 amino acids. This chain links TRBV3-1 with TRBJ1-1. The sequence derives from a woman between 45 and 60 years old in good health. Sample: blood T cells: a sorted CD56 or NKG2C T cell subset, CD4+ or CD8+ T cells, or bulk PBMC T cells (not recorded which). The CDR3 protein is CASSRPAMNTEAFF.